This T cell receptor beta chain was recorded in a study of blood T cells in healthy people across ages. Study results and limitations: Strong correlation was found linking TCR beta diversity to naive T cell percentage. Donor CMV infection status was unknown, possibly confounding age-related changes in expanded clonotypes. Per million T cells, TCR beta diversity dropped about linearly as age rose.

Looked up from germline, CDR1 is SGHVS and CDR2 is FNYEAQ. This CDR3 has 12 amino acids. Trimming pared 8 bases from V and 7 bases from J, leaving 12 bases between. Then a second PCR, running about 6 to 12 cycles, was carried out with a sample-barcoded 5' primer and a J-beta primer mix. Tagging of each cDNA molecule was performed by a template-switch adaptor with 12 random nucleotides. TCRdb re-derived calls from the 5' RACE reads in MiXCR, one entry per CDR3 protein. Of 550,000 to 600,000 distinct CDR3 sequences listed, 40% to 55% are singletons. A word on this clonotype: What it recognizes is unknown.

The chain combines TRBV7-6 with TRBJ2-1; TRBD1 is a possible D gene (5 bases). Sequencing was performed on blood. The source of this sequence is an elderly man in good health. The CDR3 nucleotides are TGTGCCAGCGGGCAGGGTGAAAATGAGCAGTTCTTC. It yields the protein CASGQGENEQFF.